This is a list of T cell receptor beta chains from one sample in a study of response to subunit inactivated influenza vaccine. TCRdb re-called the RT-PCR reads through MiXCR, storing one row per CDR3 protein. The table lists about 700,000 distinct CDR3 sequences, around 15% of them singletons. The sample in question was PBMCs from blood, obtained approximately 15 days before vaccination. The source of these receptors is a man over 45 who received an inactivated influenza vaccine. CDR3s include the opening cysteine and the closing phenylalanine or tryptophan. Fields, in order: D gene, J gene, clone size, V gene, CDR3 protein, CDR3 DNA. A D gene is named only where the DNA matches it firmly. Clone size is stated in some rows and not others, as once, few, many or a class when expanded.

>.|TRBJ1-6|.|TRBV7-2
CATRPRGGLDNSPLHF
TGTGCCACCCGCCCCAGAGGGGGGTTGGACAATTCACCCCTCCACTTT
>TRBD2|TRBJ2-1|.|TRBV6-1
CASSTTSGLLRNEQFF
TGTGCCAGCAGCACGACTAGCGGGCTACTACGTAATGAGCAGTTCTTC
>.|TRBJ2-1|.|TRBV24-1
CATRRSSYNEQFF
TGTGCCACCCGTCGGTCCTCCTACAATGAGCAGTTCTTC
>TRBD1|TRBJ2-1|few|TRBV19
CASSGGTGILGEQFF
TGTGCCAGTAGTGGGGGGACAGGGATTTTAGGTGAGCAGTTCTTC
>.|TRBJ1-1|few|TRBV19
CASSLLPANTEAFF
TGTGCCAGTAGTCTATTGCCGGCGAACACTGAAGCTTTCTTT
>.|TRBJ2-2|.|TRBV20-1
CSARESKTNTGELFF
TGCAGTGCTAGAGAGTCTAAAACTAACACCGGGGAGCTGTTTTTT
>TRBD2|TRBJ2-5|few|TRBV5-5
CASSLGGGRLAGLETQYF
TGTGCCAGCAGCTTGGGGGGGGGACGACTAGCGGGATTAGAGACCCAGTACTTC
>.|TRBJ2-2|many|TRBV29-1
CSATTGSTGELFF
TGCAGCGCTACGACTGGTTCCACCGGGGAGCTGTTTTTT
>.|TRBJ2-7|.|TRBV12-3/TRBV12-4
CASSPSPGLDEQYF
TGTGCCAGCAGCCCTAGCCCCGGGTTAGACGAGCAGTACTTC
>TRBD1|TRBJ1-1|.|TRBV29-1
CSVDLQGKNTEAFF
TGCAGCGTTGACTTACAGGGGAAGAACACTGAAGCTTTCTTT
>TRBD1|TRBJ1-1|many|TRBV6-2/TRBV6-3
CASRDLHRGETEAFF
TGTGCCAGCAGAGACCTCCACAGGGGGGAAACTGAAGCTTTCTTT
>.|TRBJ2-7|.|TRBV28
CASSGAESSYEQYF
TGTGCCAGCAGTGGAGCGGAAAGCTCCTACGAGCAGTACTTC
>TRBD1|TRBJ2-7|.|TRBV11-2
CASSSTSGTGYITSSYEQYF
TGTGCCAGCAGCTCGACTTCAGGGACAGGGTATATCACGAGCTCCTACGAGCAGTACTTC
>TRBD2|TRBJ2-3|few|TRBV28
CASSLGLAGVRVSTDTQYF
TGTGCCAGCAGCCTCGGACTAGCGGGAGTGAGGGTGAGCACAGATACGCAGTATTTT
>TRBD1|TRBJ2-7|.|TRBV4-3
CASSQDRDRDYEQYF
TGCGCCAGCAGCCAAGACCGGGACAGGGACTACGAGCAGTACTTC